This T cell receptor beta chain was retrieved from a study of beta chain features in type 1 diabetes. Study-level results: It was possible that PCR favored shorter templates, equally so in patients and controls. In the patient group, naive, central memory and Treg TCRB repertoires seemed more alike than in the healthy donor group. Fewer insertions but more deletions were seen at VDJ junctions in type 1 diabetes patients. Shorter TCRB CDR3s, moderately but significantly so, marked every one of the four CD4+ subsets in Type 1 diabetes patients.

Stem cell-like memory, regulatory, central memory and naive CD4+ cells were sorted via CD45RO/CCR7/CD25/CD127/CD95/CD27. Expressed TCRB transcripts were sequenced after all isolated RNA was converted to cDNA. Repertoires were generated with immunoSEQ multiplex PCR, while TCRdb's copy carries only in-frame clones and drops some. This sample has more than 100,000 clones, with 16% found just once. This clone has just a few counts. Antigen: not known. The CDR3 covers 14 residues. Trimming took off 3 bases at V and 0 bases at J, with 5 bases between the two ends. Germline V gives CDR1 SGHAT, CDR2 FQNNGV. The gene calls are TRBV11-2 and TRBJ2-2, with D unclear. The TCR was taken from a man younger than 40 with type 1 diabetes. The material sequenced was central memory CD4+ T cells from blood. The CDR3, as DNA: TGTGCCAGCAGCTTCGCTGCGAACACCGGGGAGCTGTTTTTT. This sequence encodes CASSFAANTGELFF.